Each of the 25 T cell receptor beta chains below was sequenced from the same sample in a study of human T cells and chemical hapten exposure. Stated time point: patch test 1, 2 weeks after DPC sensitization. Treatment in this sample: therapeutic diphenylcyclopropenone sensitization with weekly scalp DPC. TCRdb re-derived calls from the RACE reads in MiXCR, one entry per CDR3 protein. The sample includes around 120,000 distinct CDR3 sequences, roughly an eighth of them seen just once. The sequencing used whole blood, collected in connection with sensitization to the hapten diphenylcyclopropenone (DPC). All receptors derive from a man between 18 and 35 years old with alopecia areata. Some clones in this sample may be carry-over from other donors' samples.

This clonotype was seen more than once but under ten times. The chain joins TRBV5-1 to TRBJ2-3, with 9 bases that match TRBD2. There are 14 residues in the CDR3. V was pared by 4 bases and J by 4 bases, with 4 bases of the junction left unmatched. Per germline, CDR1 SGHRS and CDR2 YFSETQ. CDR3 bases: TGCGCCAGCAGCGTAAGCGGGGGGCCAGATACGCAGTATTTT. Amino acids: CASSVSGGPDTQYF.

This chain joins TRBV11-2 and TRBJ1-1; D remains unclear. The CDR3 length is 16 residues. Germline CDR1 is SGHAT and CDR2 is FQNNGV. Trimming left V 1 base short and J 0 bases short, with 12 bases between. The CDR3 loop reads CASSLARSLMNTEAFF. The CDR3 bases are TGTGCCAGCAGCTTAGCGCGCAGTTTAATGAACACTGAAGCTTTCTTT.

The chain links TRBV4-1 to TRBJ2-7; D gene ambiguous. CDR3 length: 14 residues. Germline values: CDR1 MGHRA, CDR2 YSYEKL. V was clipped by 2 bases and J by 1 base, with 9 bases between them. CDR3 nucleotide sequence: TGCGCCAGCAGCCAACTTGCTAGGTCCTACGAGCAGTACTTC. Its protein is CASSQLARSYEQYF.

This clonotype was picked up many times. This chain links TRBV6-2 or TRBV6-3 with TRBJ1-1, with D perhaps TRBD1 (5 bases). The CDR3 covers 12 residues. In germline, CDR1 is MNHEY, CDR2 SVGEGT. V lost 5 bases to trimming and J lost 3 bases, with 7 bases between them. CDR3 residues: CASSKGYTEAFF. The CDR3 DNA reads as TGTGCCAGCAGTAAGGGGTACACTGAAGCTTTCTTT.

This clonotype appeared a few times. The rearrangement joins TRBV5-1 to TRBJ2-7; TRBD1 agrees at 10 bases. The V gene end was trimmed by 4 bases and the J gene end by 3 bases; junction bases not matched to a gene: 16. Germline CDR1 is SGHRS and CDR2 is YFSETQ. CDR3 length: 18 residues. The CDR3 protein is CASSGRDRGPPVFYEQYF. DNA for the CDR3: TGCGCCAGCAGCGGCCGGGACAGGGGCCCTCCAGTATTCTACGAGCAGTACTTC.

This clonotype was found many times. The chain links TRBV3-1 to TRBJ2-4; D remains unclear. The CDR3 has 13 amino acids. CDR1 and CDR2 from the germline V gene are LGHDT and YNNKEL (reference sequence). The V gene lost 1 base and the J gene lost 5 bases, with 6 bases spanning the gap. Written as DNA, the CDR3 is TGTGCCAGCAGCCAAGGGCAGGAAAACATTCAGTACTTC. Amino acid sequence: CASSQGQENIQYF.

This clonotype turned up a few times. The rearrangement links TRBV12-3 or TRBV12-4 to TRBJ1-1, with 9 bases aligning to TRBD1. Trimming took 8 bases from V and 0 from J; bases not matched to a gene: 7. CDR3 length equals 15 residues. CDR3 DNA sequence: TGTGCCAGCTCCCGAGGGACAGGGATGAACACTGAAGCTTTCTTT. Translated, it gives CASSRGTGMNTEAFF.

V usage is TRBV18 and J usage is TRBJ2-3; 8 nucleotides align to TRBD1. Unmatched junction bases numbered 13, after V lost 8 bases and J lost 6 bases. Germline V lookup: CDR1 KGHSH, CDR2 LQKENI. This CDR3 contains 15 residues. The CDR3 reads CASGTGTGSLDTQYF. In nucleotides, the CDR3 is TGTGCCAGCGGCACCGGGACAGGCAGTCTGGATACGCAGTATTTT.

The sample holds many counts of this clonotype. J is TRBJ1-6 and V is TRBV12-3 or TRBV12-4, with TRBD1 matching over 8 bases. This CDR3 is 14 amino acids long. V gave up 6 bases and J gave up 9 bases; unmatched junction bases: 7. CDR3 protein: CASSPRTGSSPLHF. The CDR3 coding sequence is TGTGCCAGCAGCCCAAGGACAGGGAGTTCACCCCTCCACTTT.

Note on this clonotype: Compared with germline, one end of the junction differs, possibly owing to a read error. The chain carries TRBV7-7 and TRBJ2-5; maybe TRBD1 (6 bases). The CDR3 runs to 15 residues. Per the germline V gene, CDR1 is SSHAT and CDR2 is FNYEAQ (reference sequence). The CDR3 is CASSARQGRQETQHF. The DNA of the CDR3 is TGTGCCAGCAGCGCACGGCAGGGGAGACAAGAGACCCAGCACTTC.

The CDR3 region has the DNA TGTGCCAGCAGCACAGACTCGCTTCGCGGAGATACGCAGTATTTT. Amino acid sequence: CASSTDSLRGDTQYF. This chain joins TRBV7-3 and TRBJ2-3; no definite D call. This CDR3 is 15 amino acids long. The V and J ends lost 5 bases and 5 bases respectively, with 17 bases between them. Germline lookup yields CDR1 SGHTA and CDR2 FQGTGA.

This clonotype appeared a few times. The chain's CDR3 is CASSPRQKQETQYF. CDR3 nucleotides: TGTGCCAGCAGCCCTCGACAGAAACAAGAGACCCAGTACTTC. The chain has TRBV7-2 and TRBJ2-5; D is possibly TRBD1 (5 bases). This CDR3 is built from 14 residues. CDR1 SGHTA and CDR2 FQGNSA come from the germline V gene. V lost 5 bases and J 2 bases, leaving 12 bases between the germline ends.

This clonotype was observed at least ten times. The chain is built from TRBV4-2 and TRBJ1-1; D is uncertain. V lost 0 bases, J lost 3 bases, and 14 bases lay in between. Germline V CDR1 and CDR2: LGHNA, YNFKEQ. CDR3 length equals 16 residues. The CDR3 loop reads CASSQDLREWHTEAFF. The DNA of the CDR3 is TGTGCCAGCAGCCAAGATCTTAGGGAGTGGCACACTGAAGCTTTCTTT.

V gene TRBV5-5 combines with J gene TRBJ2-7, with 7 bases aligning to TRBD1. The J segment lost 4 bases and the V segment lost 4 bases, leaving 11 bases of the junction unmatched. Per germline, CDR1 SGHKS and CDR2 YYEKEE (reference sequence). This CDR3 has 15 amino acids. CDR3 loop: CASSARRGLAYEQYF. The CDR3 region has the DNA TGTGCCAGCAGCGCGAGAAGGGGGCTCGCGTACGAGCAGTACTTC. The entire variable domain, with the rest obtained from reference TRBV5-5 and TRBJ2-7, is as follows: DAGVTQSPTHLIKTRGQQVTLRCSPISGHKSVSWYQQVLGQGPQFIFQYYEKEERGRGNFPDRFSARQFPNYSSELNVNALLLGDSALYLCASSARRGLAYEQYFGPGTRLTVT.

This clonotype was picked up a small number of times. The chain is built from TRBV6-6 and TRBJ1-6; 7 nucleotides line up with TRBD1. Trimming cost V 7 bases and J 9 bases; bases outside gene matches: 15. CDR3 length: 16 amino acids. Germline V gene data show CDR1 as MNHNY and CDR2 as SVGAGI (reference sequence). The CDR3: CASIKEGGDTLSPLHF. The CDR3 bases are TGTGCCAGCATCAAGGAAGGGGGCGATACACTTTCACCCCTCCACTTT.

The J gene is TRBJ2-7, the V gene TRBV7-3, with 12 positions matching TRBD1. CDR3 size: 18 residues. J lost 3 bases, V lost 2 bases, and 11 bases had no gene match. The germline CDR1 and CDR2 sequences are SGHTA and FQGTGA. CDR3 amino acids: CASSLLAGGTGGFYEQYV. The CDR3 DNA sequence: TGTGCCAGCAGCTTATTAGCCGGAGGGACAGGGGGCTTCTACGAGCAGTACGTC.

Ten or more counts support this clonotype. This chain connects TRBV4-1 to TRBJ1-6; no clear D gene. Trimming took 6 bases from V and 1 from J, leaving 16 bases between them. Germline V gives CDR1 MGHRA, CDR2 YSYEKL. The CDR3 totals 17 residues. Here the CDR3 reads CASRRTIWVSYNSPLHF. Here the CDR3 DNA reads TGCGCCAGCAGAAGAACGATTTGGGTATCCTATAATTCACCCCTCCACTTT.

This clonotype turned up a few times. The genes are TRBV6-1 and TRBJ1-2, with unresolved D. V gave up 0 bases and J gave up 1 base, with 9 bases separating them. Germline-derived CDR1 and CDR2 are MNHNS and SASEGT. This CDR3 has 15 residues. The CDR3 protein is CASSEAIHINYGYTF. For the CDR3, the DNA is TGTGCCAGCAGTGAAGCGATCCACATTAACTATGGCTACACCTTC.

The chain carries TRBV18 and TRBJ2-7; TRBD2 matches 10 bases. CDR3 length: 15 residues. Germline V gives CDR1 KGHSH, CDR2 LQKENI. Trimming removed 3 bases from V and 4 bases from J; junction bases left unmatched: 6. CDR3 loop: CASSPGLAVGYEQYF. For the CDR3, the DNA is TGTGCCAGCTCACCCGGACTAGCGGTAGGGTACGAGCAGTACTTC.

This clonotype was counted a few times. The chain couples TRBV20-1 to TRBJ2-2; D uncertain. Per the germline V gene, CDR1 is DFQATT and CDR2 is SNEGSKA (reference sequence). Between the trimmed V and J ends, which lost 1 base and 1 base, there was a span of 13 bases. CDR3 length: 16 residues. CDR3 in DNA: TGCAGTGCTAGAGGACCTCCCCTCTTGAACACCGGGGAGCTGTTTTTT. Its translation is CSARGPPLLNTGELFF.

The table lists this clonotype with a few counts. The chain is built from TRBV10-3 and TRBJ1-1; D is unclear. Trimming left V 8 bases short and J 5 bases short, with 9 bases between. The V gene's germline CDR1 is ENHRY and CDR2 SYGVKD. CDR3 length: 11 amino acids. The CDR3 bases are TGTGCCATCGTGATGGGTACTGAAGCTTTCTTT. Translating gives CAIVMGTEAFF.

This chain joins TRBV11-2 and TRBJ2-1, with D unresolved. CDR1 and CDR2 from the germline V gene are SGHAT and FQNNGV. V was pared by 6 bases and J by 8 bases, with 14 bases between. The CDR3 length is 13 residues. The CDR3 coding sequence is TGTGCCAGCAGGCGAGTGGGCGGCGATGAGCAGTTCTTC. Its protein product is CASRRVGGDEQFF.

The chain couples TRBV18 to TRBJ1-3; tentative D call: TRBD1 (5 bases). Germline V CDR1 and CDR2: KGHSH, LQKENI. Trimming took off 3 bases at V and 0 bases at J, with 18 bases between the two ends. This CDR3 contains 18 residues. The CDR3 sequence is CASSPYDSSGFSGNTIYF. DNA of the CDR3: TGTGCCAGCTCACCCTACGACAGTTCAGGCTTCTCTGGAAACACCATATATTTT.

This chain connects TRBV20-1 to TRBJ2-7, with TRBD2 identical over 8 bases. Germline values: CDR1 DFQATT, CDR2 SNEGSKA (reference sequence). The junction had 3 bases not matched to a gene; V was cut back by 2 bases and J by 3 bases. The CDR3 spans 13 residues. The CDR3: CSARPAGDYEQYF. CDR3 nucleotides: TGCAGTGCTAGACCAGCGGGGGACTACGAGCAGTACTTC.

The gene calls are TRBV4-1 and TRBJ2-2; D unclear. Germline V gene data show CDR1 as MGHRA and CDR2 as YSYEKL. With 4 bases removed from V and 7 bases from J, the gap between germline ends came to 7 bases. This CDR3 region has 12 residues. The CDR3 coding sequence is TGCGCCAGCAGCCGTTCCATCGGGGAGCTGTTTTTT. Protein product: CASSRSIGELFF.